Presented here are 8 T cell receptor beta chains from one specimen sequenced in a study of shared clonotypes between healthy human individuals. Here immunoSEQ multiplex PCR was the method, and the copy in TCRdb shows in-frame clones only, minus some. The table has about 2 million clones, about 95% seen once; the top ten hold 1% to 1.3%. As defined, naive CD8 cells were CD45RO-negative and positively selected for CCR7, with terminally differentiated effector memory CD45RA+ cells excluded. The sequenced sample consisted of naive CD8+ T cells sorted from blood. These receptors all stem from a man aged 18 to 29 in good health.

This clone was picked up one time. This chain connects TRBV11-2 to TRBJ2-1, with a tentative D call TRBD1 (6 bases). The germline CDR1 and CDR2 sequences are SGHAT and FQNNGV. This CDR3 spans 13 amino acids. Trimming took off 8 bases at V and 4 bases at J, with 12 bases between the two ends. The CDR3 reads CASSGTKYNEQFF. CDR3 DNA: TGTGCCAGCTCTGGGACAAAATACAATGAGCAGTTCTTC.

The V gene is TRBV10-2, the J gene TRBJ2-1; no clear D gene. Trimming cost V 4 bases and J 9 bases, with 13 bases left between them. Per germline, CDR1 WSHSY and CDR2 SAAADI. CDR3 size: 13 residues. The CDR3 is CASSAPPPGEQFF. Written as DNA, the CDR3 is TGCGCCAGCAGTGCCCCCCCGCCCGGTGAGCAGTTCTTC.

In DNA form, the CDR3 reads TGTGCCAGCAGTTTAGAAGCGCGAGAGACCCAGTACTTC. Translated, it gives CASSLEARETQYF. This chain connects TRBV28 to TRBJ2-5, with unresolved D. This CDR3 has 13 residues. CDR1 and CDR2 from the germline V gene are MDHEN and SYDVKM. V was clipped by 2 bases and J by 4 bases, with 8 bases between them. The entire variable domain, with the rest obtained from reference TRBV28 and TRBJ2-5, is as follows: DVKVTQSSRYLVKRTGEKVFLECVQDMDHENMFWYRQDPGLGLRLIYFSYDVKMKEKGDIPEGYSVSREKKERFSLILESASTNQTSMYLCASSLEARETQYFGPGTRLLVL.

J is TRBJ2-7 and V is TRBV6-5; D not certain. This CDR3 has 14 residues. Germline loops: CDR1 MNHEY, CDR2 SVGAGI. The V gene lost 4 bases and the J gene lost 5 bases, with 15 bases spanning the gap. DNA of the CDR3: TGTGCCAGCAGTTCGTACTCTAGTTTCGACGAGCAGTACTTC. Protein sequence: CASSSYSSFDEQYF.

V usage is TRBV19 and J usage is TRBJ2-7; D is possibly TRBD1 or TRBD2 (5 bases each). Germline V gives CDR1 LNHDA, CDR2 SQIVND (reference sequence). The germline V and J ends were trimmed by 5 bases and 5 bases, with 19 bases remaining between them. This CDR3 has 15 amino acids. The CDR3 region has the DNA TGTGCCAGTAGTCCTCGAGGGGCGGCCGTTCACGAGCAGTACTTC. Translated, it gives CASSPRGAAVHEQYF.

The chain joins TRBV6-5 to TRBJ2-7, with 10 nucleotides matching TRBD2. The CDR3 covers 15 residues. Germline V gene data show CDR1 as MNHEY and CDR2 as SVGAGI. V trimming: 2 bases; J trimming: 6 bases; junction bases outside the gene matches: 7. CDR3 in amino acids: CASSYVAGGYREQYF. CDR3 bases: TGTGCCAGCAGTTACGTAGCGGGAGGTTACCGCGAGCAGTACTTC.

The chain employs TRBV5-6 and TRBJ1-2, with D tentatively TRBD1 (5 bases). CDR3 length equals 14 residues. Trimming cost V 1 base and J 4 bases, with 11 bases left between them. Germline CDR1 reads SGHDT; CDR2 reads YYEEEE. For the CDR3, the DNA is TGTGCCAGCAGCTTGTGGGAGGGGACCTATGGCTACACCTTC. Amino acids: CASSLWEGTYGYTF. The variable domain in full, with the rest retrieved from reference TRBV5-6 and TRBJ1-2, is DAGVTQSPTHLIKTRGQQVTLRCSPKSGHDTVSWYQQALGQGPQFIFQYYEEEERQRGNFPDRFSGHQFPNYSSELNVNALLLGDSALYLCASSLWEGTYGYTFGSGTRLTVV.

This rearrangement joins TRBV4-3 to TRBJ1-5; D remains ambiguous. The ends were cut back, 4 bases at V and 6 bases at J, with 10 bases in the middle. The CDR3 loop spans 13 amino acids. The germline V gene encodes CDR1 LGHNA and CDR2 YSLEER. CDR3 residues: CASSPGLFQPQHF. The CDR3 DNA follows: TGCGCCAGCAGCCCCGGACTATTTCAGCCCCAGCATTTT.